This TCR beta chain was sequenced in a study of spatial heterogeneity in lung cancer. Study results and limitations: The study estimated approximately 7% alpha and approximately 14% beta chain coverage of tumor T cells. Tracking of tumor mutation counts was seen in expanded intratumoral alpha and beta TCR counts.

The time point was: sample taken at primary tumor resection. The study sequenced unsorted whole RNA from tumor, nontumor lung or frozen PBMC. CDR1 MDHEN and CDR2 SYDVKM come from the germline V gene. This CDR3 spans 16 amino acids. V was pared by 5 bases and J by 0 bases, with 13 bases between. This clonotype has ten or more counts. Its antigen is unidentified. TCRdb re-analysed the 5' RACE reads in MiXCR, keeping a single row per CDR3 protein. Of about 100,000 distinct CDR3 sequences listed, about 4.4% are singletons. V usage is TRBV28 and J usage is TRBJ2-2; D ambiguous. Here the sequenced sample was lung tumor tissue, taken at surgery. This TCR derives from a male donor with early-stage non-small cell lung cancer. CDR3: CASSPSTPANTGELFF. In nucleotides, the CDR3 is TGTGCCAGCAGTCCCTCGACCCCTGCGAACACCGGGGAGCTGTTTTTT.